This T cell receptor beta chain was sequenced in a study of cytomegalovirus exposure and HLA in healthy donors. Data came from immunoSEQ multiplex PCR; TCRdb stores just in-frame clones and leaves some out. This sample has tens of thousands of clones, with just under 95% found just once. On this clone itself: No antigen is known for it.

The V and J ends lost 4 bases and 0 bases respectively, with 11 bases between them. The CDR3 extends over 14 amino acids. The germline CDR1 and CDR2 sequences are SGDLS and YYNGEE. The study, taken as a whole, reports: In the roughly 120 validation repertoires, a later analysis found that first-cohort TCR clusters tended to co-occur. The study put 150 or so TCR beta chains on its list as cytomegalovirus-associated. Reportedly, cytomegalovirus status was diagnosed with high sensitivity and specificity.

The donors formed part of the roughly 120-subject validation cohort, distinct from the roughly 640-subject first cohort. This TCR was recovered from a man between 18 and 29 years old in good health and CMV-seronegative. Sequenced material: PBMCs. The chain links TRBV9 to TRBJ2-7; the D is unclear. CDR3 protein: CASSLIGSSYEQYF. CDR3 sequence (DNA): TGTGCCAGCAGCCTCATTGGTAGCTCCTACGAGCAGTACTTC.